This passage covers 17 T cell receptor beta chains from one sample sequenced in a study of blood T cell repertoires in COVID-19. TCRdb's copy holds only in-frame clones and misses some; the assay was immunoSEQ multiplex PCR. The data contain 330,000 or so clones, approximately 86% of them singletons. The specimen was peripheral blood. The receptor source for this set is a man aged 25-45 years with COVID-19, enrolled during active disease.

This clone was detected once. The chain employs TRBV2 and TRBJ1-5, with D perhaps TRBD1 (5 bases). The V gene lost 4 bases and the J gene lost 2 bases, with 12 bases spanning the gap. This CDR3 is 15 amino acids long. Germline V lookup: CDR1 SNHLY, CDR2 FYNNEI. CDR3 in DNA: TGTGCCAGCAGTGTGAGGGGAGGCGGCAATCAGCCCCAGCATTTT. Translating it yields CASSVRGGGNQPQHF. Full variable domain (remainder filled in from reference TRBV2 and TRBJ1-5): EPEVTQTPSHQVTQMGQEVILRCVPISNHLYFYWYRQILGQKVEFLVSFYNNEISEKSEIFDDQFSVERPDGSNFTLKIRSTKLEDSAMYFCASSVRGGGNQPQHFGDGTRLSIL.

Here the CDR3 reads CASCNRGGETQYF. CDR3 sequence (DNA): TGTGCCAGCTGCAACAGGGGAGGAGAGACCCAGTACTTC. The V and J genes are TRBV5-8 and TRBJ2-5; tentative D call: TRBD1 (7 bases). Per germline, CDR1 SGHTS and CDR2 YDEGEE. V was trimmed by 7 bases and J by 4 bases, leaving 14 bases between them. The CDR3 contains 13 residues.

CDR3 amino acids: CASSPGQGSNYGYTF. The CDR3 coding sequence is TGTGCCAGTAGCCCGGGACAGGGATCTAACTATGGCTACACCTTC. V is TRBV19 and J is TRBJ1-2, with 9 bases identical to TRBD1. CDR1 is LNHDA and CDR2 is SQIVND in the germline V gene (reference sequence). The CDR3 runs to 15 residues. With V trimmed by 6 bases and J by 0 bases, 5 bases remained unmatched.

V is TRBV5-6 and J is TRBJ2-5; 7 nucleotides match TRBD1. V shed 4 bases, J shed 8 bases, and the junction held 8 bases outside the gene matches. Per germline, CDR1 SGHDT and CDR2 YYEEEE. The CDR3 is 13 residues long. DNA of the CDR3: TGTGCCAGCAGCATTGGGACAGAAGGTACCCAGTACTTC. Amino acids: CASSIGTEGTQYF.

This clone was counted a single time. This sequence joins TRBV6-2 or TRBV6-3 and TRBJ2-7, with TRBD1 matching over 10 bases. Germline CDR1 is MNHEY and CDR2 is SVGEGT. The CDR3 has 15 amino acids. V shed 5 bases, J shed 1 base, and the junction held 5 bases outside the gene matches. CDR3 residues: CASSPRDRGSYEQYF. Here the CDR3 DNA reads TGTGCCAGCAGTCCGCGGGACAGGGGATCCTACGAGCAGTACTTC.

The chain recombines TRBV6-5 with TRBJ2-1; weak D call: TRBD2 (6 bases). This CDR3 has 15 amino acids. CDR1 and CDR2 from the germline V gene are MNHEY and SVGAGI. The V gene lost 5 bases and the J gene lost 9 bases, with 20 bases spanning the gap. The CDR3 DNA reads TGTGCCAGCAGTCCCCGACTAGAAAGGCTCGGTGAGCAGTTCTTC. Its translation: CASSPRLERLGEQFF.

V usage is TRBV3-1 (or the pseudogene TRBV3-2) and J usage is TRBJ2-7; maybe TRBD1 (6 bases). Germline assignment: CDR1 LGHDT and CDR2 YNNKEL (reference sequence). The CDR3 has 17 amino acids. V lost 2 bases to trimming and J lost 4 bases, with 21 bases between them. CDR3 DNA sequence: TGTGCCAGCAGCCAAACGAACCAGCCAGGGGATATTTACGAGCAGTACTTC. This codes for CASSQTNQPGDIYEQYF.

V and J are TRBV2 and TRBJ1-3; 7 nucleotides agree with TRBD1. The germline V gene encodes CDR1 SNHLY and CDR2 FYNNEI. This CDR3 comprises 15 residues. J gave up 0 bases and V 4 bases, and 3 bases lay outside the gene matches. The CDR3 loop is CASSADRASGNTIYF. CDR3 in DNA: TGTGCCAGCAGTGCTGACAGGGCCTCTGGAAACACCATATATTTT.

This sequence joins TRBV21-1 and TRBJ1-6. TRBV21-1 is a pseudogene. The CDR3 sequence is 17 residues long. CDR3 DNA: TGTGCCAGCAGCAAAGTTCCGGGTAGCTCCTATAATTCACCCCTCCACTTT. It is translated as CASSKVPGSSYNSPLHF.

The chain has TRBV12-3 or TRBV12-4 and TRBJ1-5; no firm D call. The CDR3 covers 13 residues. V lost 3 bases and J lost 5, with 8 bases in between. The CDR3 DNA sequence: TGTGCCAGCAGTTTCTCAGGTGATCAGCCCCAGCATTTT. It specifies CASSFSGDQPQHF.

This clone was recorded at least ten times. The chain couples TRBV11-2 to TRBJ1-1, with 7 bases aligning to TRBD1. The CDR3 spans 17 residues. V lost 7 bases, J lost 1 base, and 15 bases stayed unmatched. Germline V lookup: CDR1 SGHAT, CDR2 FQNNGV. CDR3 nucleotide sequence: TGTGCCAGCAACGGGGACAGCCGGATCCCCAGGAACACTGAAGCTTTCTTT. Amino acids: CASNGDSRIPRNTEAFF.

This clone was recorded once. This chain links TRBV4-3 with TRBJ2-5; 10 nucleotides match TRBD2. J gave up 5 bases and V 0 bases, and 9 bases lay outside the gene matches. This CDR3 is built from 17 residues. From germline, CDR1 is LGHNA and CDR2 YSLEER. CDR3 region: CASSQEWGLASDETQYF. For the CDR3, the DNA is TGCGCCAGCAGCCAAGAATGGGGACTAGCGTCGGATGAGACCCAGTACTTC.

The gene calls are TRBV5-4 and TRBJ2-7; 9 bases are a match to TRBD2. V shed 0 bases and J 3 bases; nucleotides not matched to a gene: 13. The CDR3 is 18 residues long. Per the germline V gene, CDR1 is SGHNT and CDR2 is YYREEE (reference sequence). The CDR3 sequence: CASSLALGGSGSLYEQYF. CDR3 DNA: TGTGCCAGCAGCTTGGCCCTAGGGGGTAGCGGGAGCCTCTACGAGCAGTACTTC.

V and J are TRBV25-1 and TRBJ1-2, with no clear D. The V and J ends lost 8 bases and 7 bases respectively, with 17 bases between them. Germline V CDR1 and CDR2: MGHDK, SYGVNS. This CDR3 comprises 13 residues. CDR3 bases: TGTGCCAGCCAACTACCTAAGGATGCTGGCTACACCTTC. It translates to CASQLPKDAGYTF.

This clone was observed a few times. The rearrangement links TRBV12-5 to TRBJ2-1; D is possibly TRBD2 (5 bases). Per germline, CDR1 LGHNT and CDR2 FRNRAP. V shed 3 bases and J shed 2 bases, with 14 bases lying between them. The CDR3 has 16 amino acids. The CDR3 bases are TGTGCTAGTGGTTTCCGGACGGGGATCGCCTACAATGAGCAGTTCTTC. Translated: CASGFRTGIAYNEQFF.

J is TRBJ1-3 and V is TRBV3-1 (or the pseudogene TRBV3-2); D is unresolved. The length of the CDR3 is 15 residues. V was trimmed by 2 bases and J by 3 bases, leaving 11 bases between them. The germline CDR1 and CDR2 sequences are LGHDT and YNNKEL (reference sequence). The chain's CDR3 is CASSQIGGIGNTIYF. For the CDR3, the DNA is TGTGCCAGCAGCCAAATCGGAGGAATTGGAAACACCATATATTTT.

The rearrangement joins TRBV30 to TRBJ1-1; possibly TRBD1 for D (5 bases). This CDR3 spans 15 amino acids. Trimming stripped 2 bases from V and 4 bases from J, with 17 bases between. Germline lookup yields CDR1 GTSNPN and CDR2 SVGIG (reference sequence). The CDR3 loop reads CAWSSFGRGSTEAFF. Written as DNA, the CDR3 is TGTGCCTGGAGTTCATTTGGTCGGGGGAGCACTGAAGCTTTCTTT.